One T cell receptor (beta chain) is described in this entry. The entry originates in a study of chemoradiotherapy in HPV16-positive cancers. Sequenced by immunoSEQ multiplex PCR; TCRdb stores in-frame clones only, minus some. The repertoire has roughly 34,000 clones, around 80% of them found once; the top ten carry roughly 3.8%. V dropped 3 bases and J dropped 8 bases, with 10 bases sitting between them. The germline CDR1 and CDR2 sequences are SGHTA and FQGNSA. The CDR3 spans 13 residues. The chain has TRBV7-2 and TRBJ1-4; D is unresolved. This receptor was identified in a human donor with HPV-associated anogenital cancer. Here the sequenced sample was blood, taken from a patient who underwent chemoradiotherapy. The CDR3 sequence is CASSLAAAEKLFF. In nucleotides, the CDR3 is TGTGCCAGCAGCTTGGCGGCAGCCGAAAAACTGTTTTTT.